This T cell receptor beta chain was observed in a study of yellow fever vaccine responses in identical twins. V lost 4 bases and J lost 7; bases outside the gene matches: 8. CDR1 and CDR2 from the germline V gene are SGHVS and FNYEAQ. The CDR3 has 14 residues. Regarding this clonotype: Its target is unknown.

Study conclusions and caveats: Reports say the vaccine T cell response in twins looked partly convergent and partly personalized.

TCRdb re-called the RT-PCR reads with MiXCR, one entry per CDR3 protein. Of about 2,500 distinct CDR3 sequences listed, approximately 87% are singletons. This clonotype was sampled from a woman aged 18-29 years who received the yellow fever vaccine. The specimen was T cells from blood (PBMCs), unsorted or a sorted subset (not recorded which), collected before or after yellow fever vaccination (not recorded which). The rearrangement uses TRBV7-6 and TRBJ2-7, with 9 bases matching TRBD1. Here the CDR3 DNA reads TGTGCCAGCAGCTCCGGGACAGGGCCGGGGGAGCAGTACTTC. This encodes CASSSGTGPGEQYF.